A selection of T cell receptor beta chains follows, all from one sample in a study of cytomegalovirus exposure and HLA in healthy donors. Assay used: immunoSEQ multiplex PCR; TCRdb lists only in-frame clones, some missing. The sample consists of under 75,000 clones, around 68% of them appearing once. The sequenced sample was PBMCs. The receptors stem from a man aged 40-50 years in good health and CMV-seropositive. The CDR3 runs from the conserved cysteine through the conserved F or W. A D gene is named only where the DNA matches it firmly. The size of a clone is reported for some rows only, either as once, few or many, or as a class for expanded clones.

clone_size: -; j_call: TRBJ2-2; d_call: TRBD1; v_call: TRBV4-3; cdr3_length: 17; cdr3_nt: TGCGCCAGCAGCCAAGATGGGACAGGGACGAACACCGGGGAGCTGTTTTTT; cdr3_aa: CASSQDGTGTNTGELFF
clone_size: -; j_call: TRBJ2-7; d_call: -; v_call: TRBV7-2; cdr3_length: 16; cdr3_nt: TGTGCCAGCAGCCTGAGACAGGTCGGTGGGGCCTACGAGCAGTACTTC; cdr3_aa: CASSLRQVGGAYEQYF
clone_size: few; j_call: TRBJ2-1; d_call: -; v_call: TRBV15; cdr3_length: 16; cdr3_nt: TGTGCCACCAGCAGAGCGCGGGGGCGCTTGTACAATGAGCAGTTCTTC; cdr3_aa: CATSRARGRLYNEQFF
clone_size: -; j_call: TRBJ2-2; d_call: TRBD1; v_call: TRBV7-9; cdr3_length: 17; cdr3_nt: TGTTCCAGCAGCCCCTTTTTCGGGACAGGGGTCCCCGGGGAGCTGTTTTTT; cdr3_aa: CSSSPFFGTGVPGELFF
clone_size: -; j_call: TRBJ2-3; d_call: TRBD2; v_call: TRBV16; cdr3_length: 14; cdr3_nt: TGTGCCAGCACCCTAGCGGGGGTAGCAGATACGCAGTATTTT; cdr3_aa: CASTLAGVADTQYF
clone_size: -; j_call: TRBJ2-2; d_call: -; v_call: TRBV5-5; cdr3_length: 13; cdr3_nt: TGTGCCAGCAGCTTGGGGGGGGCCGGGGAGCTGTTTTTT; cdr3_aa: CASSLGGAGELFF
clone_size: -; j_call: TRBJ1-1; d_call: -; v_call: TRBV29-1; cdr3_length: 13; cdr3_nt: TGCAGCTCGGTCGTTTCTAGAAACACTGAAGCTTTCTTT; cdr3_aa: CSSVVSRNTEAFF
clone_size: -; j_call: TRBJ1-2; d_call: -; v_call: TRBV30; cdr3_length: 15; cdr3_nt: TGTGCCTGGAGTAAACGGCGGGTCACCGCCTATGGCTACACCTTC; cdr3_aa: CAWSKRRVTAYGYTF
clone_size: -; j_call: TRBJ1-5; d_call: -; v_call: TRBV7-3; cdr3_length: 13; cdr3_nt: TGTGCCAGCAGCCTTGACAGCCATCAGCCCCAGCATTTT; cdr3_aa: CASSLDSHQPQHF
clone_size: few; j_call: TRBJ2-3; d_call: TRBD2; v_call: TRBV7-8; cdr3_length: 15; cdr3_nt: TGTGCCAGCAGCTCCGGGACTAGCGGGACAGATACGCAGTATTTT; cdr3_aa: CASSSGTSGTDTQYF
clone_size: -; j_call: TRBJ2-2; d_call: TRBD2; v_call: TRBV6-5; cdr3_length: 13; cdr3_nt: TGTGCCAGTAAACCTGGGGGGGACGGGGAGCTGTTTTTT; cdr3_aa: CASKPGGDGELFF
clone_size: once; j_call: TRBJ2-1; d_call: TRBD1; v_call: TRBV6-5; cdr3_length: 13; cdr3_nt: TGTGCCAGCAGTCCTACAGGGGGCGGTGAGCAGTTCTTC; cdr3_aa: CASSPTGGGEQFF
clone_size: -; j_call: TRBJ1-2; d_call: TRBD1; v_call: TRBV2; cdr3_length: 17; cdr3_nt: TGTGCCAGCAGTGAAGGAGGGGGACAGGGGATATCATTCGGCTACACCTTC; cdr3_aa: CASSEGGGQGISFGYTF
clone_size: few; j_call: TRBJ2-5; d_call: TRBD2; v_call: TRBV5-1; cdr3_length: 16; cdr3_nt: TGCGCCAGCAGCTTGTCGGGAGCGGGGGCCCAAGAGACCCAGTACTTC; cdr3_aa: CASSLSGAGAQETQYF
clone_size: many; j_call: TRBJ2-7; d_call: -; v_call: TRBV12-2; cdr3_length: 15; cdr3_nt: TGTGCAAGTCGCTTAACAGGACAGGGAGGCTACGAGCAGTACTTC; cdr3_aa: CASRLTGQGGYEQYF
clone_size: -; j_call: TRBJ2-7; d_call: TRBD2; v_call: TRBV27; cdr3_length: 13; cdr3_nt: TGTGCCAGCACTAGCGGGGGACCCTACGAGCAGTACTTC; cdr3_aa: CASTSGGPYEQYF
clone_size: -; j_call: TRBJ2-1; d_call: TRBD1; v_call: TRBV19; cdr3_length: 19; cdr3_nt: TGTGCCAGTAGTTTGCCGGGACAGGGGGCGCGGGGTGATGTCAATGAGCAGTTCTTC; cdr3_aa: CASSLPGQGARGDVNEQFF
clone_size: few; j_call: TRBJ1-4; d_call: -; v_call: TRBV6-6; cdr3_length: 14; cdr3_nt: TGTGCCAGCACCAAAACAGGGATTGGGGAAAAACTGTTTTTT; cdr3_aa: CASTKTGIGEKLFF
clone_size: -; j_call: TRBJ2-5; d_call: -; v_call: TRBV14; cdr3_length: 14; cdr3_nt: TGTGCCAGCAGAAAACAGGGCGGCGAAGAGACCCAGTACTTC; cdr3_aa: CASRKQGGEETQYF
clone_size: -; j_call: TRBJ2-3; d_call: TRBD2; v_call: TRBV5-1; cdr3_length: 16; cdr3_nt: TGCGCCAGCAGGTTGGATCAGCGGGGGGGCCCAGATACGCAGTATTTT; cdr3_aa: CASRLDQRGGPDTQYF
clone_size: -; j_call: TRBJ1-2; d_call: -; v_call: TRBV4-1; cdr3_length: 16; cdr3_nt: TGCGCCAGCAGCCAAAGTCTGACTGAGGTTAACTATGGCTACACCTTC; cdr3_aa: CASSQSLTEVNYGYTF
clone_size: -; j_call: TRBJ2-2; d_call: -; v_call: TRBV18; cdr3_length: 18; cdr3_nt: TGTGCCAGCTCACCAGCCGTGGGCGGGACCCTGAACACCGGGGAGCTGTTTTTT; cdr3_aa: CASSPAVGGTLNTGELFF
clone_size: -; j_call: TRBJ2-3; d_call: TRBD2; v_call: TRBV9; cdr3_length: 14; cdr3_nt: TGTGCCAGCAGCGCGGGAGGCGGAGGAGATACGCAGTATTTT; cdr3_aa: CASSAGGGGDTQYF
clone_size: -; j_call: TRBJ1-1; d_call: TRBD1; v_call: TRBV19; cdr3_length: 18; cdr3_nt: TGTGCCAGTAGTACAGGATTGGGACAGGGTAGGAAGAACACTGAAGCTTTCTTT; cdr3_aa: CASSTGLGQGRKNTEAFF
clone_size: -; j_call: TRBJ2-5; d_call: TRBD2; v_call: TRBV7-2; cdr3_length: 16; cdr3_nt: TGTGCCAGCATCCCTTGGTCTAGCGGGATTTGGGAGACCCAGTACTTC; cdr3_aa: CASIPWSSGIWETQYF
clone_size: -; j_call: TRBJ2-5; d_call: TRBD2; v_call: TRBV14; cdr3_length: 15; cdr3_nt: TGTGCCAGCAGCCAGGGGACTAGCGGGATAGAGACCCAGTACTTC; cdr3_aa: CASSQGTSGIETQYF
clone_size: -; j_call: TRBJ1-1; d_call: -; v_call: TRBV11-2; cdr3_length: 15; cdr3_nt: TGTGCCAGCAGCTTTTCAGGAACCTTGGGCACTGAAGCTTTCTTT; cdr3_aa: CASSFSGTLGTEAFF
clone_size: -; j_call: TRBJ1-3; d_call: -; v_call: TRBV12-2; cdr3_length: 15; cdr3_nt: TGTGCAAGTCGCTTAGAAGGGGGATCTGGAAACACCATATATTTT; cdr3_aa: CASRLEGGSGNTIYF
clone_size: few; j_call: TRBJ2-1; d_call: TRBD2; v_call: TRBV5-6; cdr3_length: 15; cdr3_nt: TGTGCCAGCAGCTTAGCGGGACCCTTATACAATGAGCAGTTCTTC; cdr3_aa: CASSLAGPLYNEQFF
clone_size: -; j_call: TRBJ2-7; d_call: TRBD1; v_call: TRBV5-4; cdr3_length: 18; cdr3_nt: TGTGCCAGCAGCTCAATCCCAGGACAGGGCCGCGACTCCTACGAGCAGTACTTC; cdr3_aa: CASSSIPGQGRDSYEQYF
clone_size: -; j_call: TRBJ2-7; d_call: TRBD2; v_call: TRBV11-2; cdr3_length: 14; cdr3_nt: TGTGCCAGCAGCTTTTCAGCGGGGGGTCCCGAGCAGTACTTC; cdr3_aa: CASSFSAGGPEQYF
clone_size: -; j_call: TRBJ2-1; d_call: -; v_call: TRBV7-9; cdr3_length: 12; cdr3_nt: TGTGCCAGCAGTCTTGACAGGCCCGAGCAGTTCTTC; cdr3_aa: CASSLDRPEQFF
clone_size: few; j_call: TRBJ1-3; d_call: -; v_call: TRBV6-5; cdr3_length: 12; cdr3_nt: TGTGCCAGCAGCAACACCGGAAACACCATATATTTT; cdr3_aa: CASSNTGNTIYF
clone_size: -; j_call: TRBJ2-7; d_call: -; v_call: TRBV29-1; cdr3_length: 12; cdr3_nt: TGCAGCGTGGGGGGACAGACCTACGAGCAGTACTTC; cdr3_aa: CSVGGQTYEQYF
clone_size: few; j_call: TRBJ2-2; d_call: TRBD2; v_call: TRBV5-4; cdr3_length: 15; cdr3_nt: TGTGCCAGCAGCTGGGGGGGTCCGAGGACCGGGGAGCTGTTTTTT; cdr3_aa: CASSWGGPRTGELFF
clone_size: -; j_call: TRBJ2-2; d_call: -; v_call: TRBV27; cdr3_length: 14; cdr3_nt: TGTGCCAGCAGTTTTGGGGGGAGCACCGGGGAGCTGTTTTTT; cdr3_aa: CASSFGGSTGELFF
clone_size: -; j_call: TRBJ2-1; d_call: -; v_call: TRBV19; cdr3_length: 14; cdr3_nt: TGTGCCAGTTCTCGCCGACTAATCCACAATGAGCAGTTCTTC; cdr3_aa: CASSRRLIHNEQFF
clone_size: -; j_call: TRBJ1-1; d_call: -; v_call: TRBV5-5; cdr3_length: 12; cdr3_nt: TGTGCCAGCAGCGAGATGAACACTGAAGCTTTCTTT; cdr3_aa: CASSEMNTEAFF
clone_size: few; j_call: TRBJ1-4; d_call: -; v_call: TRBV5-1; cdr3_length: 13; cdr3_nt: TGCGCCAGCAGCCCCCCGGACAGCCAAGATCTGTTTTTT; cdr3_aa: CASSPPDSQDLFF
clone_size: few; j_call: TRBJ2-3; d_call: TRBD2; v_call: TRBV7-2; cdr3_length: 17; cdr3_nt: TGTGCCAGCAGCCCGAGTAGCGGGGCAGGAGGCACAGATACGCAGTATTTT; cdr3_aa: CASSPSSGAGGTDTQYF
clone_size: -; j_call: TRBJ2-3; d_call: -; v_call: TRBV4-1; cdr3_length: 17; cdr3_nt: TGCGCCAGCAGCCAAGGAGGGGGGGGGCGTCGCACAGATACGCAGTATTTT; cdr3_aa: CASSQGGGGRRTDTQYF
clone_size: -; j_call: TRBJ1-2; d_call: -; v_call: TRBV7-9; cdr3_length: 11; cdr3_nt: TGTGCCAGCAGCTTTTCAGGGCCTGCAACCTTC; cdr3_aa: CASSFSGPATF
clone_size: few; j_call: TRBJ2-3; d_call: -; v_call: TRBV18; cdr3_length: 14; cdr3_nt: TGTGCCAGCTCACCCGGGGTGGGCACAGATACGCAGTATTTT; cdr3_aa: CASSPGVGTDTQYF
clone_size: -; j_call: TRBJ1-2; d_call: -; v_call: TRBV6-1; cdr3_length: 15; cdr3_nt: TGTGCCAGCAGTGAAAACGCGGTCCCCTTCTATGGCTACACCTTT; cdr3_aa: CASSENAVPFYGYTF
clone_size: -; j_call: TRBJ2-7; d_call: TRBD1; v_call: TRBV5-6; cdr3_length: 16; cdr3_nt: TGTGCCAGCAGCGGGGGACAGGGGACCCCCCCCTACGAGCAGTACTTC; cdr3_aa: CASSGGQGTPPYEQYF
clone_size: -; j_call: TRBJ1-1; d_call: TRBD1; v_call: TRBV29-1; cdr3_length: 13; cdr3_nt: TGCAGCGTTGGGACAGGGGGCGGTTGGGAAGCTTTCTTT; cdr3_aa: CSVGTGGGWEAFF
clone_size: -; j_call: TRBJ2-2; d_call: -; v_call: TRBV15; cdr3_length: 14; cdr3_nt: TGTGCCACCAGCAGAGGTGGAGTATCCGGGGAGCTGTTTTTT; cdr3_aa: CATSRGGVSGELFF
clone_size: -; j_call: TRBJ2-7; d_call: -; v_call: TRBV5-1; cdr3_length: 14; cdr3_nt: TGCGCCAGCAGCTTTTCCTTCTCCGGCTACGAGCAGTACTTC; cdr3_aa: CASSFSFSGYEQYF
clone_size: once; j_call: TRBJ2-1; d_call: -; v_call: TRBV7-9; cdr3_length: 12; cdr3_nt: TGTGCCAGCAGGCCCACAGGTTCTTCTCAGTTCTTC; cdr3_aa: CASRPTGSSQFF
clone_size: -; j_call: TRBJ1-3; d_call: TRBD1; v_call: TRBV4-2; cdr3_length: 14; cdr3_nt: TGTGCCAGCAGCCCCGGACAGGGTCAGAACACCATATATTTT; cdr3_aa: CASSPGQGQNTIYF